This T cell receptor beta chain was recorded in a study of cytomegalovirus exposure and HLA in healthy donors. Study at large: Later, an analysis reported that the 95 to 150 validation repertoires had used the same platform as the roughly 660 first-cohort repertoires. The study's findings and limits: The classifier reportedly diagnosed cytomegalovirus status with high sensitivity and specificity.

Germline V gives CDR1 SGHTA, CDR2 FQGTGA. The V end lost 5 bases, the J end lost 6 bases, and 17 bases lay between the germline ends. CDR3 length equals 16 residues. Measured with immunoSEQ multiplex PCR; TCRdb has only the in-frame clones, and not every one. The table shows 200,000 or so clones, with roughly 80% occurring only once. Comments on this clone: Its specificity is not known.

The sequencing sample was made of PBMCs. This TCR derives from a woman younger than 30 in good health and CMV-seronegative. J is TRBJ1-6 and V is TRBV7-3; D perhaps matches TRBD1 (6 bases). The CDR3 loop is CASSQVGTRSNSPLHF. The CDR3 DNA reads TGTGCCAGCAGCCAGGTCGGGACACGGAGTAATTCACCCCTCCACTTT.